This entry lists 9 T cell receptor beta chains sequenced from one sample in a study of shared clonotypes between healthy human individuals. Method: immunoSEQ multiplex PCR; TCRdb's copy keeps in-frame clones and lacks some. Of about 1.9 million clones in the sample, 93% were seen once. CD45RO-negative cells were positively selected for CCR7, leaving out terminally differentiated effector memory CD45RA+ cells. The sequenced sample consisted of naive CD8+ T cells from PBMCs. The receptors were sampled from a man aged 18 to 30 in good health. Some clones in this sample may be carry-over from other donors' samples.

The rearrangement links TRBV28 to TRBJ1-2; D possibly corresponds to TRBD1 (5 bases). The CDR3 loop spans 13 amino acids. Germline-derived CDR1 and CDR2 are MDHEN and SYDVKM. The V gene lost 2 bases and the J gene lost 4 bases, with 8 bases spanning the gap. The chain's CDR3 is CASSLETAYGYTF. CDR3 in DNA: TGTGCCAGCAGTTTAGAGACAGCCTATGGCTACACCTTC.

This clone was seen only a few times. This chain links TRBV7-8 with TRBJ2-7; D unclear. Germline V lookup: CDR1 SGHVS, CDR2 FQNEAQ. The V end was cut by 3 bases, the J end by 6 bases, with 9 bases between. There are 12 residues in the CDR3. The CDR3 DNA reads TGTGCCAGCAGCTTCAGTGACGCCGAGCAGTACTTC. Translation gives CASSFSDAEQYF.

V gene TRBV6-4 combines with J gene TRBJ2-7; weak D call: TRBD2 (6 bases). Per the germline V gene, CDR1 is MRHNA and CDR2 is SNTAGT. CDR3 length: 15 amino acids. V lost 4 bases, J lost 3 bases, and 16 bases lay in between. For the CDR3, the DNA is TGTGCCAGCAGTGGACGACCCGTGGGGGGCTACGAGCAGTACTTC. It encodes CASSGRPVGGYEQYF.

The CDR3 reads CASSVEEGGRPQETQYF. The CDR3 DNA follows: TGTGCCAGCAGCGTAGAAGAGGGCGGGAGGCCTCAAGAGACCCAGTACTTC. The chain recombines TRBV9 with TRBJ2-5; 8 bases align to TRBD2. Trimming took 0 bases from V and 2 from J; bases not matched to a gene: 9. The CDR3 covers 17 residues. Germline CDR1 and CDR2: SGDLS and YYNGEE.

This chain connects TRBV9 to TRBJ1-1; possibly TRBD1 for D (5 bases). CDR3 size: 14 residues. Trimming stripped 0 bases from V and 6 bases from J, with 12 bases between. Germline-derived CDR1 and CDR2 are SGDLS and YYNGEE. CDR3 nucleotides: TGTGCCAGCAGCGTAGGGGTAGGGGAGCCTGAAGCTTTCTTT. Protein product: CASSVGVGEPEAFF.

The chain employs TRBV9 and TRBJ2-7, with TRBD2 identical over 7 bases. The trim removed 0 bases at V and 6 bases at J, leaving 9 bases unmatched. The CDR3 is made up of 15 amino acids. Germline CDR1 SGDLS, CDR2 YYNGEE. CDR3 region: CASSVAVGGGVEQYF. CDR3 DNA: TGTGCCAGCAGCGTAGCAGTCGGCGGGGGAGTCGAGCAGTACTTC.

Note on this clone: At one end, the junction sequence differs from germline, possibly due to a read error. This chain links TRBV5-1 with TRBJ2-1; maybe TRBD1 (6 bases). Germline CDR1 reads SGHRS; CDR2 reads YFSETQ. This CDR3 contains 12 residues. This CDR3 reads CASSLTGQPGLF. The CDR3 nucleotides read TGCGCCAGCAGCTTGACCGGACAGCCCGGACTCTTC. The full variable domain, rest sourced from reference TRBV5-1 and TRBJ2-1, is KAGVTQTPRYLIKTRGQQVTLSCSPISGHRSVSWYQQTPGQGLQFLFEYFSETQRNKGNFPGRFSGRQFSNSRSEMNVSTLELGDSALYLCASSLTGQPGLFGPGTRLTVL.

J is TRBJ2-7 and V is TRBV29-1; no reliable D call. Deletions cut 7 bases from V and 3 bases from J, with 10 bases between. This CDR3 region has 11 residues. Germline-derived CDR1 and CDR2 are SQVTM and ANQGSEA. The DNA for the CDR3 is TGCAGCGCTCGGTCGCACTACGAGCAGTACTTC. It codes for CSARSHYEQYF.

DNA for the CDR3: TGCGCCAGCAGCCCGACAGGGGGCTCTTTGACCTACGAGCAGTACTTC. It encodes CASSPTGGSLTYEQYF. The chain combines TRBV4-1 with TRBJ2-7; 10 nucleotides align to TRBD1. Germline-derived CDR1 and CDR2 are MGHRA and YSYEKL. Losses at the gene ends were 4 bases for V and 2 bases for J; bases not matched to a gene: 8. The CDR3 has 16 amino acids.